This entry lists 20 T cell receptor beta chains sequenced from one sample in a study of cytomegalovirus exposure and HLA in healthy donors. The PCR had 60 Vbeta and 13 Jbeta primers. TCRdb's table, derived via immunoSEQ multiplex PCR, lists solely in-frame clones and lacks some. The profile shows under 200,000 clones, approximately 86% of them singletons. Sequencing input: PBMCs. These TCRs come from a woman aged 25 to 45 in good health and CMV-seronegative.

The rearrangement uses TRBV5-1 and TRBJ2-5; the D gene is possibly TRBD1 (6 bases). There are 16 residues in the CDR3. V lost 4 bases to trimming and J lost 1 base, with 17 bases between them. The germline CDR1 and CDR2 sequences are SGHRS and YFSETQ. The CDR3 protein is CASSGPTTGGQETQYF. The CDR3 coding sequence is TGCGCCAGCAGCGGACCGACGACAGGCGGCCAAGAGACCCAGTACTTC.

This chain joins TRBV5-6 and TRBJ2-5, with D possibly being TRBD2 (5 bases). The closer fit of TRBJ2-7 to the DNA end suggests the J call may be wrong. Per germline, CDR1 SGHDT and CDR2 YYEEEE. This CDR3 has 11 amino acids. CDR3: CASSWGAEQYF. The CDR3 bases are TGTGCCAGCAGCTGGGGAGCCGAGCAGTACTTC.

This clone was seen only once. The chain employs TRBV6-6 and TRBJ2-1; TRBD1 is a possible D gene (5 bases). Germline V gene data show CDR1 as MNHNY and CDR2 as SVGAGI (reference sequence). V shed 3 bases and J shed 7 bases, with 7 bases lying between them. The CDR3 runs 12 residues. The CDR3 nucleotides read TGTGCCAGCAGTTATGGGGCGAATGAGCAGTTCTTC. This translates into CASSYGANEQFF.

This clone was counted a single time. The CDR3 here is CASSLGGGQGYEQYF. CDR3 DNA: TGTGCCAGCAGCCTCGGCGGTGGACAGGGTTACGAGCAGTACTTC. The chain recombines TRBV5-4 with TRBJ2-7; 8 bases are shared with TRBD1. The V and J ends lost 4 bases and 4 bases, in that order; junction bases with no gene match: 10. Germline V gives CDR1 SGHNT, CDR2 YYREEE (reference sequence). The CDR3 extends over 15 amino acids.

The gene calls are TRBV18 and TRBJ2-7; D is possibly TRBD1 (5 bases). The CDR3 covers 16 residues. Trimming shortened V by 2 bases and J by 3 bases, and 17 bases separated the two germline ends. Germline V gives CDR1 KGHSH, CDR2 LQKENI. CDR3 protein: CASSPGPGNQFYEQYF. The CDR3 DNA follows: TGTGCCAGCTCACCAGGTCCAGGGAACCAATTCTACGAGCAGTACTTC.

The rearrangement links TRBV15 to TRBJ2-5; TRBD2 might be the D (6 bases). CDR3 length: 15 residues. V was pared by 4 bases and J by 2 bases, with 14 bases between. Germline assignment: CDR1 LNHNV and CDR2 YYDKDF (reference sequence). The CDR3 coding sequence is TGTGCCACCAGCACCGGGACTCAAAGACAAGAGACCCAGTACTTC. It translates to CATSTGTQRQETQYF.

The chain recombines TRBV5-6 with TRBJ2-3, with D perhaps matching TRBD2 (5 bases). Trimming took off 4 bases at V and 4 bases at J, with 25 bases between the two ends. Germline V gene data show CDR1 as SGHDT and CDR2 as YYEEEE. The CDR3 is made up of 18 amino acids. This CDR3 reads CASSHREPQPPGADTQYF. The CDR3 nucleotides are TGTGCCAGCAGCCACCGGGAACCCCAGCCCCCTGGCGCAGATACGCAGTATTTT.

This clone has just one count. The J gene is TRBJ2-7, the V gene TRBV5-6, with D maybe TRBD2 (6 bases). V lost 2 bases to trimming and J lost 6 bases, with 18 bases between them. The CDR3 has 15 residues. Germline V gene lookup returns CDR1 SGHDT and CDR2 YYEEEE. The CDR3: CASSFGTPGPREQYF. The CDR3 DNA is TGTGCCAGCAGCTTCGGGACTCCGGGGCCTCGCGAGCAGTACTTC.

The chain couples TRBV28 to TRBJ2-5; 8 nucleotides match TRBD1. The better agreement between TRBJ2-7 and the DNA end casts doubt on the J call. Germline assignment: CDR1 MDHEN and CDR2 SYDVKM. This CDR3 has 17 amino acids. CDR3 amino acids: CASSSRQGANFDYEQYF. The CDR3 region has the DNA TGTGCCAGCAGTTCGAGGCAGGGGGCAAATTTCGACTACGAGCAGTACTTC.

V gene TRBV25-1 combines with J gene TRBJ2-3, with a tentative D call TRBD2 (6 bases). There are 17 residues in the CDR3. With 1 base removed from V and 2 bases from J, the gap between germline ends came to 16 bases. CDR1 is MGHDK, CDR2 SYGVNS, per germline. DNA for the CDR3: TGTGCCAGCAGTGAATTTTGGTCTAGCGACACCACAGATACGCAGTATTTT. Its translation: CASSEFWSSDTTDTQYF.

Of note for this clone: An end of the junction differs from the germline gene, which may be a read error. V gene TRBV10-3 combines with J gene TRBJ2-2, with a weak D call TRBD2 (5 bases). The CDR3 loop spans 15 amino acids. CDR1 and CDR2 (germline): ENHRY, SYGVKD. The CDR3 DNA reads TGTGCCATCAGTGAGTCTATTGAGAACACCGGGGAACTGTTTTTT. This encodes CAISESIENTGELFF.

The chain is built from TRBV5-4 and TRBJ2-5; D is ambiguous. CDR3 length equals 15 residues. V was pared by 0 bases and J by 3 bases, with 12 bases between. CDR1 and CDR2 (germline): SGHNT, YYREEE (reference sequence). The CDR3 nucleotides are TGTGCCAGCAGCTTGGGTCTTTCTACCGAAGAGACCCAGTACTTC. Its translation: CASSLGLSTEETQYF.

This chain links TRBV6-6 with TRBJ1-6; D may be TRBD1 (6 bases). The CDR3 has 15 residues. Germline V gene sequence: CDR1 MNHNY, CDR2 SVGAGI (reference sequence). V lost 5 bases, J lost 2 bases, and 10 bases lay in between. CDR3 coding DNA: TGTGCCAGCAGTGAGGACAGCCCCTATAATTCACCCCTCCACTTT. Amino acid sequence: CASSEDSPYNSPLHF.

The chain joins TRBV2 to TRBJ2-2; 7 nucleotides match TRBD2. CDR3 length equals 15 residues. Germline V gene data show CDR1 as SNHLY and CDR2 as FYNNEI. V was pared by 2 bases and J by 5 bases, with 5 bases of the junction left unmatched. The CDR3 nucleotides are TGTGCCAGCAGTGAAAGGCAGGGAGGGACCGGGGAGCTGTTTTTT. Protein product: CASSERQGGTGELFF.

The chain carries TRBV13 and TRBJ2-1, with 12 bases lining up with TRBD2. The CDR3 contains 17 residues. Germline V gene sequence: CDR1 PRHDT, CDR2 FYEKMQ (reference sequence). Trimming at V came to 5 bases and at J to 4 bases, leaving 9 bases not matched to a gene. The CDR3 here is CASSDKLAGGRYNEQFF. CDR3 DNA sequence: TGTGCCAGCAGCGACAAACTAGCGGGGGGACGATACAATGAGCAGTTCTTC.

This clone was seen only once. The chain is built from TRBV19 and TRBJ1-1; no definite D call. CDR3 length: 14 residues. Trimming cost V 3 bases and J 3 bases, with 11 bases left between them. Germline V CDR1 and CDR2: LNHDA, SQIVND (reference sequence). CDR3 protein: CASSIYRGDTEAFF. CDR3 DNA sequence: TGTGCCAGTAGTATTTATCGGGGTGACACTGAAGCTTTCTTT.

The V and J genes are TRBV4-2 and TRBJ2-1; unclear D gene. V shed 4 bases and J shed 8 bases, with 24 bases lying between them. Germline lookup yields CDR1 LGHNA and CDR2 YNFKEQ. The CDR3 contains 17 residues. CDR3 protein: CASSLQWNPPVGDEQFF. The CDR3 DNA is TGTGCCAGCAGCCTCCAATGGAATCCCCCAGTGGGCGATGAGCAGTTCTTC.

This clone was counted once. This chain connects TRBV10-3 to TRBJ2-7; 9 positions agree with TRBD2. The CDR3 is made up of 13 amino acids. CDR1 ENHRY and CDR2 SYGVKD come from the germline V gene. The J segment lost 5 bases and the V segment lost 6 bases, leaving 5 bases of the junction unmatched. Here the CDR3 DNA reads TGTGCCATCAGCCCGGGACTAGCCCACGAGCAGTACTTC. Protein: CAISPGLAHEQYF.

The V gene is TRBV29-1, the J gene TRBJ1-2; D is undetermined. This CDR3 spans 11 amino acids. The V gene's germline CDR1 is SQVTM and CDR2 ANQGSEA. Trimming shortened V by 7 bases and J by 8 bases, and 14 bases separated the two germline ends. The CDR3 nucleotides read TGCAGCGGAAGTATCGCGGGGGGCTACACCTTC. Residues: CSGSIAGGYTF.

This chain links TRBV6-6 with TRBJ2-7; TRBD2 might be the D (5 bases). Trimming pared 6 bases from V and 2 bases from J, leaving 14 bases between. Germline V lookup: CDR1 MNHNY, CDR2 SVGAGI (reference sequence). This CDR3 spans 14 amino acids. CDR3 DNA: TGTGCCAGCAGACCTCTGAGGGTTGCCTACGAGCAGTACTTC. Encoded protein: CASRPLRVAYEQYF.